The table lists the clone carrying this T cell receptor (beta chain) with a few counts. Localized lung adenocarcinoma, a non-small cell lung cancer, affected the donors. The data originate from a study of CD4 and CD8 cells across lung adenocarcinoma regions. TCRdb passed the PCR reads through MiXCR, listing each CDR3 protein once. The sample shows about 5,200 distinct CDR3 sequences, 50% of them seen only once. CDR3 size: 12 residues. Trimming shortened V by 8 bases and J by 5 bases, and 10 bases separated the two germline ends. Germline loops: CDR1 WSHSY, CDR2 SAAADI. This chain links TRBV10-2 with TRBJ2-1; the D is unclear. The sample comprised CD4+ T cells from the margin of a lung tumor. This TCR came from a male donor with lung adenocarcinoma. The CD4 and CD8 labels of this study may be unreliable. CDR3 coding DNA: TGCGCCAGCCAAAAGGTAGACAATGAGCAGTTCTTC. The encoded protein is CASQKVDNEQFF.